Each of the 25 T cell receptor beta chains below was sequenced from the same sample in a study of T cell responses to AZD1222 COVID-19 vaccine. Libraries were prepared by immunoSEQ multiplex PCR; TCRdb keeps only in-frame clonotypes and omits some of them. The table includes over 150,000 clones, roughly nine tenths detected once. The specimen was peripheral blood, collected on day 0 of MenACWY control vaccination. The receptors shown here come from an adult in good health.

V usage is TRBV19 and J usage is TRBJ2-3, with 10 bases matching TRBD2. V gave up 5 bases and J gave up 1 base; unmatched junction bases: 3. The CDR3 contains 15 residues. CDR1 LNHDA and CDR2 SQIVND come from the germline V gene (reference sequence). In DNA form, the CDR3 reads TGTGCCAGTAGTGTTGGGACTAGCGGCACAGATACGCAGTATTTT. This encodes CASSVGTSGTDTQYF. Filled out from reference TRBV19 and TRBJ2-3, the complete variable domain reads DGGITQSPKYLFRKEGQNVTLSCEQNLNHDAMYWYRQDPGQGLRLIYYSQIVNDFQKGDIAEGYSVSREKKESFPLTVTSAQKNPTAFYLCASSVGTSGTDTQYFGPGTRLTVL.

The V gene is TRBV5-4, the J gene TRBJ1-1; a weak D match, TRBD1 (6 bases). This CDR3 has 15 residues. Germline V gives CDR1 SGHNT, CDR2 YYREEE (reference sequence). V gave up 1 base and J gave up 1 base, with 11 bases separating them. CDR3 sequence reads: CASSLLTGSNTEAFF. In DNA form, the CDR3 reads TGTGCCAGCAGCTTGCTTACAGGGTCGAACACTGAAGCTTTCTTT.

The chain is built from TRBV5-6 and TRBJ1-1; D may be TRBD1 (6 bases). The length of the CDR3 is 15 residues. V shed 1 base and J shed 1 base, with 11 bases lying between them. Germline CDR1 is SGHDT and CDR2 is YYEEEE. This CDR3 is CASSLKLGQNTEAFF. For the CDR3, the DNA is TGTGCCAGCAGCTTGAAGCTGGGACAGAACACTGAAGCTTTCTTT.

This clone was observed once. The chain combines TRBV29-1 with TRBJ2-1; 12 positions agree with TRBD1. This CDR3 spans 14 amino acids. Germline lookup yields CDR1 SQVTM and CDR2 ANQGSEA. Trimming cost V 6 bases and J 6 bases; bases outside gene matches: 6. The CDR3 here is CSVEGGQGANEQFF. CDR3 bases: TGCAGCGTGGAGGGGGGACAGGGGGCCAATGAGCAGTTCTTC.

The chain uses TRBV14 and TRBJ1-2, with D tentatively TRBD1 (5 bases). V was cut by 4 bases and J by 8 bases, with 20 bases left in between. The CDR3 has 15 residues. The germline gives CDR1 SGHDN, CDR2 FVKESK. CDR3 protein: CASSRTLAGRDGYTF. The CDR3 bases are TGTGCCAGCAGCCGCACCTTGGCGGGGCGAGACGGCTACACCTTC.

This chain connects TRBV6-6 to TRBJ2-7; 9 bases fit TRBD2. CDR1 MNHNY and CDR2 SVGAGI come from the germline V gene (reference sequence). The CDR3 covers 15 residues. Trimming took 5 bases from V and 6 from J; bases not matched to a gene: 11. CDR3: CASSPWLAGTVEQYF. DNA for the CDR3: TGTGCCAGCAGTCCTTGGCTAGCGGGAACGGTCGAGCAGTACTTC.

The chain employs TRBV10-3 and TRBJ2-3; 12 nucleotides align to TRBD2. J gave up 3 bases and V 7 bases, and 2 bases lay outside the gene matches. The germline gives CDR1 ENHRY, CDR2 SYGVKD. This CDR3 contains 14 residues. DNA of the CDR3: TGTGCCATCAAAGGACTAGCGGGGACAGATACGCAGTATTTT. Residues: CAIKGLAGTDTQYF.

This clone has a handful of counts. CDR3 sequence (DNA): TGTGCCAGCAGCCCGCGGGCAGGGGGCCGTTATGGCTACACCTTC. The encoded protein is CASSPRAGGRYGYTF. The V call is TRBV11-2, the J call TRBJ1-2; TRBD1 agrees at 8 bases. This CDR3 comprises 15 residues. Per germline, CDR1 SGHAT and CDR2 FQNNGV. V lost 5 bases to trimming and J lost 5 bases; unmatched junction nucleotides: 10.

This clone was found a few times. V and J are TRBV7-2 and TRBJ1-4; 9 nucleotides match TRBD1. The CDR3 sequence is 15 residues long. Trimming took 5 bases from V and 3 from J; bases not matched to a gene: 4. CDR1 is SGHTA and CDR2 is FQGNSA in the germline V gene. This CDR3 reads CASSEQGAANEKLFF. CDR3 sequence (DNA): TGTGCCAGCAGCGAACAGGGGGCAGCTAATGAAAAACTGTTTTTT.

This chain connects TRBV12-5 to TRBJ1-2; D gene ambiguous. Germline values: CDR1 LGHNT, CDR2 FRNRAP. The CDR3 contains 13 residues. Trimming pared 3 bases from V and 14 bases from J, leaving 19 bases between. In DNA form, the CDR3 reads TGTGCTAGTGGTTTTTGGGCAACCAGTCGTCCGACCTTC. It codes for CASGFWATSRPTF.

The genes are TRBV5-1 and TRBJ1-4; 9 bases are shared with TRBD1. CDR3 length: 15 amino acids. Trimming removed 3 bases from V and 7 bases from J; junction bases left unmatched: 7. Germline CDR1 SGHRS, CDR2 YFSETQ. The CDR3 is CASSWGTGLGEKLFF. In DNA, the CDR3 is TGCGCCAGCAGCTGGGGGACAGGGTTGGGTGAAAAACTGTTTTTT.

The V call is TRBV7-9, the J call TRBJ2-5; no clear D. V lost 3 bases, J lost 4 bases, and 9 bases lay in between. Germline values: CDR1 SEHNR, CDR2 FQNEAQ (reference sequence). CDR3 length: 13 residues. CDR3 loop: CASSFASAETQYF. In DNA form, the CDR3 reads TGTGCCAGCAGCTTTGCAAGCGCAGAGACCCAGTACTTC.

The CDR3 nucleotides read TGTGCCAGCTCACTACGACTTCTCGGACAGGGAAATTCACCCCTCCACTTT. Amino acids: CASSLRLLGQGNSPLHF. V is TRBV18 and J is TRBJ1-6; the match to TRBD1 covers 8 bases. Germline V CDR1 and CDR2: KGHSH, LQKENI. Trimming at V came to 4 bases and at J to 7 bases, leaving 12 bases not matched to a gene. The CDR3 covers 17 residues.

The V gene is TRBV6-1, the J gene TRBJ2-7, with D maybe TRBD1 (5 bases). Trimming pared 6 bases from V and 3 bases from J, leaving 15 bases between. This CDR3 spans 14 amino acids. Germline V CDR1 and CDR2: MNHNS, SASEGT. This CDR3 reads CASSSQTDYYEQYF. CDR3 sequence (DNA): TGTGCCAGCAGCTCGCAGACAGATTACTACGAGCAGTACTTC.

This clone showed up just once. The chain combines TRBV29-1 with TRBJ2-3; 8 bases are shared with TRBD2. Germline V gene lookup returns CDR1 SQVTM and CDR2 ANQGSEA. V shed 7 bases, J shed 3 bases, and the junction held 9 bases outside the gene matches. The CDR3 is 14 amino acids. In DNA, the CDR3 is TGCAGCGGAGGTCGGGAGGGCCTTACAGATACGCAGTATTTT. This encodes CSGGREGLTDTQYF.

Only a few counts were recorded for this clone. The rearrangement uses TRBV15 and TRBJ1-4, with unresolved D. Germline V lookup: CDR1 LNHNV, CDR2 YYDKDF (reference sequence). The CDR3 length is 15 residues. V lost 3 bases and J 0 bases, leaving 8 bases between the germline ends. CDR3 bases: TGTGCCACCAGCAGGACACCCGCAACTAATGAAAAACTGTTTTTT. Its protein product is CATSRTPATNEKLFF. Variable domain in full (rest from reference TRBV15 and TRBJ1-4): DAMVIQNPRYQVTQFGKPVTLSCSQTLNHNVMYWYQQKSSQAPKLLFHYYDKDFNNEADTPDNFQSRRPNTSFCFLDIRSPGLGDTAMYLCATSRTPATNEKLFFGSGTQLSVL.

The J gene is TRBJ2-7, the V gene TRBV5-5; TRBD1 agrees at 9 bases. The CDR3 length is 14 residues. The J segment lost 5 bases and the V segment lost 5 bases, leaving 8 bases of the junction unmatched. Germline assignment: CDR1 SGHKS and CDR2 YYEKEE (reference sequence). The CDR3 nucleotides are TGTGCCAGCAGAGCGCCGGGACAGGGTAACGAGCAGTACGTC. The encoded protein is CASRAPGQGNEQYV.

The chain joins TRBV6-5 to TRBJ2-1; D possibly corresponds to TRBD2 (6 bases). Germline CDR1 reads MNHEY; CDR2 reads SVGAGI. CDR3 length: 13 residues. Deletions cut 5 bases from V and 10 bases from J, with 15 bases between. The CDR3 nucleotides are TGTGCCAGCAGTCGGGACTTCGCAGGGGAGCAGTTCTTC. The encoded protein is CASSRDFAGEQFF.

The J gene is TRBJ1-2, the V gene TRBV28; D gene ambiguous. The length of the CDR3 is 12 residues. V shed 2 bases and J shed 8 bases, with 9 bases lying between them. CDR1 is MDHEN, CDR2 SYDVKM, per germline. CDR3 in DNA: TGTGCCAGCAGTTTAATGGCGCCGGGCTACACCTTC. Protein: CASSLMAPGYTF.

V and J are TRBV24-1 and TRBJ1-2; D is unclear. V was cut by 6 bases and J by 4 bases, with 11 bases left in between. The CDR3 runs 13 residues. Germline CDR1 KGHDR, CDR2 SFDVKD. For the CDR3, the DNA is TGTGCCACCAGTCTTAAGGGAGGCTATGGCTACACCTTC. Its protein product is CATSLKGGYGYTF.

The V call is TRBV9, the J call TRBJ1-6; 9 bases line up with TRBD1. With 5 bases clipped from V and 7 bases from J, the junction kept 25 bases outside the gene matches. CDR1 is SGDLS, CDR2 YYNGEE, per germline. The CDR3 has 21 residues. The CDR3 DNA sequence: TGTGCCAGCAGTGCAGGACAGGACAAGTGGGGACAGGGTAAAAGAAATTCACCCCTCCACTTT. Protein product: CASSAGQDKWGQGKRNSPLHF.

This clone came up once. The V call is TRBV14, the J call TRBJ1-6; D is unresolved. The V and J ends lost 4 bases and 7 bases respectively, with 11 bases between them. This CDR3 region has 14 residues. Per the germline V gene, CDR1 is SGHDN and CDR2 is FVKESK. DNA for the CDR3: TGTGCCAGCAGCCTTAGGGCCGGGAATTCACCCCTCCACTTT. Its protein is CASSLRAGNSPLHF.

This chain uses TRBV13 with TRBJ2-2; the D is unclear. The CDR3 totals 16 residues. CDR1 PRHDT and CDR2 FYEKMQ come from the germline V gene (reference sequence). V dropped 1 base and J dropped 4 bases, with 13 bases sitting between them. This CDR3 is CASSLEDQKPTGELFF. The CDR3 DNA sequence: TGTGCCAGCAGCTTAGAGGACCAAAAGCCCACCGGGGAGCTGTTTTTT. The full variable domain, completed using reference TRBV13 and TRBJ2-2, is AAGVIQSPRHLIKEKRETATLKCYPIPRHDTVYWYQQGPGQDPQFLISFYEKMQSDKGSIPDRFSAQQFSDYHSELNMSSLELGDSALYFCASSLEDQKPTGELFFGEGSRLTVL.

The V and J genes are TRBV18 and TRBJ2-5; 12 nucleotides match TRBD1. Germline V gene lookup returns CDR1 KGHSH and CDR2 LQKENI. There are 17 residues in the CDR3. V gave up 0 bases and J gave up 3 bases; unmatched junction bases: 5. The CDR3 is CASSPPFGTGGEETQYF. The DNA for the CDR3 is TGTGCCAGCTCACCACCCTTCGGGACAGGGGGCGAAGAGACCCAGTACTTC.

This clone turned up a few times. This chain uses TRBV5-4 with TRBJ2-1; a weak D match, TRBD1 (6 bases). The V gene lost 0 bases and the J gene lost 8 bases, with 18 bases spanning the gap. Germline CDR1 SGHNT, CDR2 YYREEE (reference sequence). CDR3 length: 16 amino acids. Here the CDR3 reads CASSLDSGPKGDEQFF. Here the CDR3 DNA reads TGTGCCAGCAGCTTGGATTCAGGCCCAAAGGGGGATGAGCAGTTCTTC.